These 3 T cell receptor beta chains were sequenced from one sample in a study of blood T cell repertoires in COVID-19. The data were produced by immunoSEQ multiplex PCR, yet TCRdb's version contains in-frame clones alone and is incomplete. The sample records 200,000 to 250,000 clones, roughly 87% being singletons. Input material: PBMCs or T cells enriched from blood (not recorded which). The receptors shown here come from a man under 40 who had recovered from COVID-19.

V is TRBV6-1 and J is TRBJ2-7; D is unresolved. CDR1 and CDR2 from the germline V gene are MNHNS and SASEGT. The CDR3 extends over 15 amino acids. V lost 3 bases to trimming and J lost 2 bases, with 14 bases between them. The chain's CDR3 is CASSEVLGFAYEQYF. CDR3 DNA: TGTGCCAGCAGTGAGGTCCTGGGCTTCGCCTACGAGCAGTACTTC.

This clone was seen a handful of times. The chain couples TRBV5-6 to TRBJ2-7; 9 nucleotides agree with TRBD1. The V gene end was trimmed by 1 base and the J gene end by 5 bases; junction bases not matched to a gene: 13. CDR3 length: 17 residues. Germline CDR1 and CDR2: SGHDT and YYEEEE. In DNA, the CDR3 is TGTGCCAGCAGCTTGTACGGGAGAGGACAGGGGAGGAACGAGCAGTACTTC. It translates to CASSLYGRGQGRNEQYF. The full variable domain, its missing parts supplied by reference TRBV5-6 and TRBJ2-7, is DAGVTQSPTHLIKTRGQQVTLRCSPKSGHDTVSWYQQALGQGPQFIFQYYEEEERQRGNFPDRFSGHQFPNYSSELNVNALLLGDSALYLCASSLYGRGQGRNEQYFGPGTRLTVT.

The chain combines TRBV11-1 with TRBJ2-3, with D perhaps matching TRBD2 (6 bases). Trimming removed 4 bases from V and 7 bases from J, with 9 bases in between. The CDR3 is 12 amino acids. Germline V lookup: CDR1 SGHAT, CDR2 FQDESV (reference sequence). The CDR3 DNA sequence: TGTGCCAGCAGCTCTAGCGAATATACGCAGTATTTT. Amino acid sequence: CASSSSEYTQYF.